The 18 T cell receptor beta chains listed next were all sequenced from one sample in a study of shared clonotypes between healthy human individuals. Profiled with immunoSEQ multiplex PCR; TCRdb holds only in-frame clones, not every one. The sample includes about 1.1 million clones, about 72% of them seen just once. The sequenced material came from memory CD4+ T cells from PBMCs. As to subset: CD45RA-negative fraction. These receptors all stem from a man aged 18 to 35 in good health. Some clones in this sample may be carry-over from other donors' samples.

The rearrangement joins TRBV11-2 to TRBJ2-7; D unclear. V lost 1 base and J lost 9, with 16 bases in between. The CDR3 is made up of 14 amino acids. Germline V gene lookup returns CDR1 SGHAT and CDR2 FQNNGV. Here the CDR3 reads CASSLVGISPGQYF. The CDR3 nucleotides read TGTGCCAGCAGCTTAGTTGGGATCTCCCCGGGGCAGTACTTC.

The chain has TRBV5-8 and TRBJ1-5; 9 nucleotides agree with TRBD1. The germline gives CDR1 SGHTS, CDR2 YDEGEE. The CDR3 loop spans 19 amino acids. V shed 1 base and J 3 bases; nucleotides not matched to a gene: 14. DNA for the CDR3: TGTGCCAGCAGCTTGTTCAAAGGAACCGGGACAGGGAACAATCAGCCCCAGCATTTT. This encodes CASSLFKGTGTGNNQPQHF.

The rearrangement joins TRBV6-1 to TRBJ2-7; D may be TRBD1 (6 bases). Germline lookup yields CDR1 MNHNS and CDR2 SASEGT. The CDR3 consists of 14 residues. Trimming removed 0 bases from V and 2 bases from J, with 8 bases in between. The CDR3 loop is CASSEAGDTYEQYF. CDR3 in DNA: TGTGCCAGCAGTGAAGCGGGGGACACCTACGAGCAGTACTTC.

V and J are TRBV7-2 and TRBJ2-2, with D maybe TRBD2 (6 bases). The CDR3 runs to 15 residues. CDR1 is SGHTA, CDR2 FQGNSA, per germline. V dropped 1 base and J dropped 3 bases, with 9 bases sitting between them. The CDR3: CASSLVSGYTGELFF. The CDR3 nucleotides are TGTGCCAGCAGCTTAGTTAGCGGATACACCGGGGAGCTGTTTTTT.

At least ten counts were recorded for this clone. The chain carries TRBV6-1 and TRBJ1-5; D perhaps matches TRBD1 (5 bases). The CDR3 has 15 residues. Looked up from germline, CDR1 is MNHNS and CDR2 is SASEGT. Trimming cost V 11 bases and J 0 bases, with 17 bases left between them. The CDR3 here is CAGGEPFYSNQPQHF. The CDR3 DNA reads as TGTGCCGGGGGGGAGCCATTCTATAGCAATCAGCCCCAGCATTTT.

As concerns this clone: Other DNA sequences within the sample encode an identical CDR3. The CDR3 DNA reads TGCGCCAGCAGCTTGGGTCAAAGGGAGACCCAGTACTTC. It specifies CASSLGQRETQYF. The chain has TRBV5-1 and TRBJ2-5; D remains unclear. The germline V gene encodes CDR1 SGHRS and CDR2 YFSETQ. This CDR3 region has 13 residues. Trimming pared 0 bases from V and 5 bases from J, leaving 8 bases between.

The chain combines TRBV10-3 with TRBJ2-7; 14 nucleotides match TRBD2. Germline V lookup: CDR1 ENHRY, CDR2 SYGVKD. V lost 4 bases, J lost 3 bases, and 14 bases stayed unmatched. The CDR3 covers 19 residues. CDR3 protein: CAISGNRLAGGNPGYEQYF. The CDR3 region has the DNA TGTGCCATCAGTGGGAATCGACTAGCGGGAGGGAATCCAGGCTACGAGCAGTACTTC.

The J gene is TRBJ1-2, the V gene TRBV5-1, with D tentatively TRBD1 (5 bases). In germline, CDR1 is SGHRS, CDR2 YFSETQ. The CDR3 contains 14 residues. Between the trimmed V and J ends, which lost 0 bases and 4 bases, there was a span of 10 bases. The CDR3 spells CASSLGGNTYGYTF. DNA for the CDR3: TGCGCCAGCAGCTTGGGGGGGAACACCTATGGCTACACCTTC.

The chain recombines TRBV7-2 with TRBJ1-3; the D is unclear. Trimming removed 1 base from V and 0 bases from J, with 13 bases in between. CDR1 is SGHTA, CDR2 FQGNSA, per germline. The CDR3 has 17 amino acids. The CDR3 loop reads CASSLGLGRTSGNTIYF. The DNA for the CDR3 is TGTGCCAGCAGCTTAGGGCTAGGCAGGACCTCTGGAAACACCATATATTTT.

The CDR3, as DNA: TGTGCCAGCAGGCTGGGACTACGCGTCTCCTACAATGAGCAGTTCTTC. Protein: CASRLGLRVSYNEQFF. The chain is built from TRBV28 and TRBJ2-1; 7 nucleotides match TRBD2. The germline V gene has CDR1 MDHEN and CDR2 SYDVKM. The V gene end was trimmed by 6 bases and the J gene end by 0 bases; junction bases not matched to a gene: 8. This CDR3 is 16 amino acids long.

This clone was recorded a few times. This chain uses TRBV15 with TRBJ1-2; the D is unclear. Germline V gene data show CDR1 as LNHNV and CDR2 as YYDKDF (reference sequence). The CDR3 runs to 13 residues. The ends were cut back, 4 bases at V and 7 bases at J, with 13 bases in the middle. CDR3 protein: CATSKDSIIGYTF. In DNA, the CDR3 is TGTGCCACCAGCAAGGATTCTATTATTGGCTACACCTTC.

As for this clone: Other DNA sequences in this sample translate to the same CDR3. The CDR3 DNA reads as TGTGCCAGCAGCTCAGGGGGCAGGGATACGCAGTATTTT. Its translation: CASSSGGRDTQYF. The chain links TRBV5-4 to TRBJ2-3; TRBD1 matches 8 bases. The CDR3 has 13 amino acids. The germline CDR1 and CDR2 sequences are SGHNT and YYREEE (reference sequence). With 3 bases clipped from V and 6 bases from J, the junction kept 3 bases outside the gene matches.

The chain carries TRBV28 and TRBJ1-5; D not certain. V lost 6 bases and J 4 bases, leaving 13 bases between the germline ends. The CDR3 extends over 14 amino acids. From germline, CDR1 is MDHEN and CDR2 SYDVKM. CDR3 coding DNA: TGTGCCAGCAGGTCACCTTTTGGTAATCAGCCCCAGCATTTT. Translation: CASRSPFGNQPQHF.

V and J are TRBV4-1 and TRBJ2-3, with TRBD2 identical over 8 bases. Germline V gene sequence: CDR1 MGHRA, CDR2 YSYEKL. The CDR3 has 16 amino acids. V dropped 2 bases and J dropped 6; count of bases not matched to a gene: 10. CDR3 protein: CASSQRAGGTGDTQYF. CDR3 bases: TGCGCCAGCAGCCAAAGGGCGGGAGGCACCGGGGATACGCAGTATTTT.

As for this clone: A read error may be the cause here, since a much bigger clone is one base away. The sample carries other DNA sequences with the same CDR3. The chain employs TRBV28 and TRBJ1-2, with 8 nucleotides matching TRBD1. Germline assignment: CDR1 MDHEN and CDR2 SYDVKM. The CDR3 runs to 13 residues. V gave up 6 bases and J gave up 2 bases; unmatched junction bases: 2. The CDR3 sequence: CASSRTGNYGYTF. CDR3 nucleotide sequence: TGTGCCAGCAGCCGGACAGGGAACTATGGCTACACCTTC.

This clone showed up just a few times. The same CDR3 arises from other DNA sequences in this sample as well. The DNA for the CDR3 is TGTGCCAGCAGTGCTGACCGCCAAGATACGCAGTATTTT. Its translation: CASSADRQDTQYF. The rearrangement uses TRBV2 and TRBJ2-3, with D uncertain. CDR3 size: 13 residues. From germline, CDR1 is SNHLY and CDR2 FYNNEI. Trimming pared 4 bases from V and 5 bases from J, leaving 10 bases between.

There are a few counts of this clone. The rearrangement links TRBV27 to TRBJ1-1; no firm D call. The CDR3 runs 13 residues. The V end was cut by 2 bases, the J end by 1 base, with 5 bases between. CDR1 MNHEY and CDR2 SMNVEV come from the germline V gene (reference sequence). CDR3 DNA sequence: TGTGCCAGCAGTTTAGTCTGGAACACTGAAGCTTTCTTT. Encoded protein: CASSLVWNTEAFF.

The rearrangement links TRBV30 to TRBJ1-5; 9 bases align to TRBD1. V lost 2 bases, J lost 0 bases, and 5 bases stayed unmatched. Germline lookup yields CDR1 GTSNPN and CDR2 SVGIG (reference sequence). CDR3 length: 16 amino acids. CDR3 residues: CAWSKGTGTSNQPQHF. Written as DNA, the CDR3 is TGTGCCTGGAGTAAAGGGACAGGGACTAGCAATCAGCCCCAGCATTTT.